This T cell receptor (beta chain) was sequenced for a study of blood T cell repertoires in COVID-19. Overall study: Samples representing acute and convalescent COVID-19 were sourced from the United States, Italy and Spain.

Per the original methods: Amplification of reference gene primers provided the estimated nucleated cell counts. This table comes from immunoSEQ multiplex PCR, and its TCRdb copy is limited to in-frame clones, with some not included. V and J calls and clone size are as listed in that table; D and trimming were resolved from the DNA. The repertoire holds approximately 300,000 clones, with roughly 89% as singletons. This CDR3 contains 16 residues. After removal of 1 base from V and 4 bases from J, the junction contained 6 bases not matched to a gene. Germline V lookup: CDR1 MGHDK, CDR2 SYGVNS. The genes are TRBV25-1 and TRBJ2-2, with 7 bases matching TRBD1. The clonotype comes from a woman between 35 and 50 years old with COVID-19, enrolled during active disease. Material: peripheral blood. The CDR3 sequence: CASSESRQGPTGELFF. CDR3 DNA: TGTGCCAGCAGTGAATCCCGACAGGGTCCCACCGGGGAGCTGTTTTTT. The whole variable domain, remainder taken from reference TRBV25-1 and TRBJ2-2, is EADIYQTPRYLVIGTGKKITLECSQTMGHDKMYWYQQDPGMELHLIHYSYGVNSTEKGDLSSESTVSRIRTEHFPLTLESARPSHTSQYLCASSESRQGPTGELFFGEGSRLTVL.